Listed below are T cell receptor beta chains from one sample, sequenced in a study of T cells in localized non-small cell lung cancer. Some clones are missing from TCRdb's copy, which holds only in-frame ones; the method was immunoSEQ multiplex PCR. Here the sample spans fewer than 35,000 clones, 75% to 90% being singletons. The material was peripheral blood mononuclear cells, obtained before any cancer treatment. Receptors were obtained from a man between 40 and 70 years old with stage III lung adenocarcinoma. The CDR3 runs from the conserved cysteine through the conserved F or W.

v_call: TRBV2
cdr3_length: 14
j_call: TRBJ1-2
cdr3_aa: CASKETGGSSGYTF

v_call: TRBV6-5
cdr3_length: 15
j_call: TRBJ2-3
cdr3_aa: CASSTGLAASDTQYF

v_call: TRBV7-6
cdr3_length: 16
j_call: TRBJ2-1
cdr3_aa: CASSLFTSGSYNEQFF

v_call: TRBV18
cdr3_length: 16
j_call: TRBJ1-4
cdr3_aa: CASSPPTTGLGEKLFF

v_call: TRBV30
cdr3_length: 16
j_call: TRBJ1-5
cdr3_aa: CAWAGGPRGGNQPQHF

v_call: TRBV15
cdr3_length: 16
j_call: TRBJ2-5
cdr3_aa: CATSRASFVGRETQYF

v_call: TRBV7-2
cdr3_length: 15
j_call: TRBJ1-5
cdr3_aa: CASSMGQGRNQPQHF

v_call: TRBV19
cdr3_length: 15
j_call: TRBJ1-1
cdr3_aa: CASSIALGAHTEAFF

v_call: TRBV12-5
cdr3_length: 11
j_call: TRBJ2-7
cdr3_aa: CASGFWDEQYF

v_call: TRBV6-6
cdr3_length: 14
j_call: TRBJ2-7
cdr3_aa: CASSDGTRNYEQYF

v_call: TRBV6-4
cdr3_length: 13
j_call: TRBJ2-5
cdr3_aa: CASSRTVQETQYF

v_call: TRBV9
cdr3_length: 16
j_call: TRBJ1-2
cdr3_aa: CASSRGVTPPSYGYTF

v_call: TRBV5-1
cdr3_length: 15
j_call: TRBJ2-7
cdr3_aa: CASSWARTGVNEQYF

v_call: TRBV11-2
cdr3_length: 12
j_call: TRBJ2-7
cdr3_aa: CASSLKGEKQYF

v_call: TRBV5-4
cdr3_length: 15
j_call: TRBJ2-5
cdr3_aa: CASSLEWGPQETQYF

v_call: TRBV4-1
cdr3_length: 15
j_call: TRBJ2-3
cdr3_aa: CASSQEARGTDTQYF

v_call: TRBV5-8
cdr3_length: 13
j_call: TRBJ2-7
cdr3_aa: CASSRGTSGLWYF

v_call: TRBV7-3
cdr3_length: 16
j_call: TRBJ2-6
cdr3_aa: CASSRAQGSGANVLTF

v_call: TRBV4-1
cdr3_length: 15
j_call: TRBJ1-6
cdr3_aa: CASSQADRGVSPLHF

v_call: TRBV9
cdr3_length: 14
j_call: TRBJ1-1
cdr3_aa: CASSVRGEPTEAFF

v_call: TRBV7-2
cdr3_length: 16
j_call: TRBJ2-3
cdr3_aa: CASSLMGQGGEITQYF

v_call: TRBV7-8
cdr3_length: 16
j_call: TRBJ2-1
cdr3_aa: CASSLIPVATHNEQFF

v_call: TRBV2
cdr3_length: 15
j_call: TRBJ2-3
cdr3_aa: CASSDGGFATDTQYF

v_call: TRBV18
cdr3_length: 15
j_call: TRBJ2-1
cdr3_aa: CASSPGLAGGNEQFF

v_call: TRBV2
cdr3_length: 15
j_call: TRBJ2-7
cdr3_aa: CASRRPGPVAYEQYF

v_call: TRBV28
cdr3_length: 15
j_call: TRBJ2-3
cdr3_aa: CASSSPTTGGRTQYF

v_call: TRBV5-6
cdr3_length: 13
j_call: TRBJ1-1
cdr3_aa: CASSFSPNTEAFF

v_call: TRBV2
cdr3_length: 15
j_call: TRBJ1-2
cdr3_aa: CASSEYWTTGNGYTF

v_call: TRBV5-1
cdr3_length: 15
j_call: TRBJ1-3
cdr3_aa: CASPPRGYSGNTIYF

v_call: TRBV2
cdr3_length: 11
j_call: TRBJ2-7
cdr3_aa: CASTVKVEQYF

v_call: TRBV28
cdr3_length: 13
j_call: TRBJ2-7
cdr3_aa: CASGRLAPYEQYF

v_call: TRBV4-3
cdr3_length: 16
j_call: TRBJ2-7
cdr3_aa: CASSQDDGGLVYEQYF

v_call: TRBV11-2
cdr3_length: 16
j_call: TRBJ2-3
cdr3_aa: CASSFTSGMLTDTQYF

v_call: TRBV25-1
cdr3_length: 16
j_call: TRBJ1-2
cdr3_aa: CASSERVVTPPYGYTF

v_call: TRBV5-1
cdr3_length: 14
j_call: TRBJ1-6
cdr3_aa: CASRMGYRYSPLHF

v_call: TRBV6-5
cdr3_length: 15
j_call: TRBJ1-5
cdr3_aa: CASSAIGGRNQPQHF

v_call: TRBV7-2
cdr3_length: 16
j_call: TRBJ2-5
cdr3_aa: CASSFGQGKAQETQYF

v_call: TRBV25-1
cdr3_length: 15
j_call: TRBJ2-5
cdr3_aa: CASSEPRQGSETQYF

v_call: TRBV18
cdr3_length: 16
j_call: TRBJ1-2
cdr3_aa: CASSPLGTGENYGYTF

v_call: TRBV28
cdr3_length: 13
j_call: TRBJ1-4
cdr3_aa: CASTRRLNEKLFF